This TCR beta chain was recorded in a study of cytomegalovirus exposure and HLA in healthy donors. The study, taken as a whole, reports: Later, an analysis showed that TCR beta chains associated with HLA were more clonally expanded than others that were equally common.

60 Vbeta and 13 Jbeta primers were used in PCR. Method: immunoSEQ multiplex PCR; TCRdb's copy keeps in-frame clones and lacks some. Of 120,000 or so clones in the sample, about three quarters were seen once. In the case of this clone: Its antigen is not known.

V lost 1 base, J lost 3 bases, and 8 bases stayed unmatched. The CDR3 consists of 16 residues. Germline lookup yields CDR1 MGHRA and CDR2 YSYEKL. The sample consisted of PBMCs. The clonotype was recovered from a human donor in good health. The chain has TRBV4-1 and TRBJ2-7; 8 positions match TRBD2. The chain's CDR3 is CASSQVLGGAFYEQYF. CDR3 bases: TGCGCCAGCAGCCAAGTTCTCGGGGGGGCCTTCTACGAGCAGTACTTC.